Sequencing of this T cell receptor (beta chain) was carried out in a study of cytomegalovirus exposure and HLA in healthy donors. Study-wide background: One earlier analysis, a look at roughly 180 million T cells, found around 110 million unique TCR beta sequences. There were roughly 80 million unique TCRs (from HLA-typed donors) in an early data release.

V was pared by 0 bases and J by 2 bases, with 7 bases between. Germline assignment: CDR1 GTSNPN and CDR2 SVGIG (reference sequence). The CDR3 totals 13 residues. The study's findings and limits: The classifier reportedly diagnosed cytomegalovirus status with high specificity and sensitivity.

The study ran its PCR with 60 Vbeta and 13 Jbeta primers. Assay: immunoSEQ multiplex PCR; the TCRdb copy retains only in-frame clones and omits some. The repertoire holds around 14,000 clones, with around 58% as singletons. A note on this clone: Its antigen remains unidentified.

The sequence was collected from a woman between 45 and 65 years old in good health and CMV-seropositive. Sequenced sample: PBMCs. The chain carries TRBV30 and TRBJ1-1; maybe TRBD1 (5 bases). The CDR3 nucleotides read TGTGCCTGGAGTGTAGGGGAAAACACTGAAGCTTTCTTT. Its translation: CAWSVGENTEAFF.